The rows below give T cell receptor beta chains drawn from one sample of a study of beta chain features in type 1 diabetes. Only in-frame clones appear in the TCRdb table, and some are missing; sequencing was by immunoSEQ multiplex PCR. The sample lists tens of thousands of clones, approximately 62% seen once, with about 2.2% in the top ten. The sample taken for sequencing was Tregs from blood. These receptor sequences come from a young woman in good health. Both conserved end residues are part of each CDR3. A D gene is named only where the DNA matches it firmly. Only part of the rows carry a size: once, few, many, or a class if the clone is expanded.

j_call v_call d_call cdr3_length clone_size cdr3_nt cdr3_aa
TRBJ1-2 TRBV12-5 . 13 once TGTGCTAGTGGTTGGTCCGGTTTCTATGGCTACACCTTC CASGWSGFYGYTF
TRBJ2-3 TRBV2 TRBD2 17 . TGTGCCAGCAAGAGGGTCGGCGGGGGGGCCAGCACAGATACGCAGTATTTT CASKRVGGGASTDTQYF
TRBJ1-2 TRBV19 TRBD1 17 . TGTGCCAGTAGTATACCCCTCGGACAGGGGGCTGGCTATGGCTACACCTTC CASSIPLGQGAGYGYTF
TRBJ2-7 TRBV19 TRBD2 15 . TGTGCCAGTAGTTCACAGGGACTAGCGGTCTACGAGCAGTACTTC CASSSQGLAVYEQYF
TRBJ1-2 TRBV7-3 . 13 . TGTGCCAGCAGCTTAGAAAACGGAGTAGGCTACACCTTC CASSLENGVGYTF
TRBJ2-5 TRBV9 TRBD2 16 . TGTGCCAGCAGCGTCATGGGACTAGCGGGGGATGAGACCCAGTACTTC CASSVMGLAGDETQYF
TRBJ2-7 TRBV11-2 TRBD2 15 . TGTGCCAGCAGCTTAGGGGACCCGGGGGGTTACGAGCAGTACTTC CASSLGDPGGYEQYF
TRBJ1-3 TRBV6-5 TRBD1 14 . TGTGCCAGCACCTGGGACAGCTCTGGAAACACCATATATTTT CASTWDSSGNTIYF
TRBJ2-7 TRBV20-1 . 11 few TGCAGTGTACGGAGATCCTACGAGCAGTACTTC CSVRRSYEQYF
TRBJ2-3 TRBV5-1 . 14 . TGCGCCAGCAGCTTGGAGTTAGCGACGGATACGCAGTATTTT CASSLELATDTQYF
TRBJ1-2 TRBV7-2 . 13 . TGTGCCAGCAGCTTGGGTGGGCTCTATGGCTACACCTTC CASSLGGLYGYTF
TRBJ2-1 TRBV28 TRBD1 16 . TGTGCCAGCAGTTCCCCGACAGGGGGCCGCCGGGAGGAGCAGTTCTTC CASSSPTGGRREEQFF
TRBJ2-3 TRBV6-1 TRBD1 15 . TGTGCCAGCAGTGAACCTGGACAGGGATCAGATACGCAGTATTTT CASSEPGQGSDTQYF
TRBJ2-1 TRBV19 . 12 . TGTGCCAGCGGTGAGGGAGGTGGTGAGCAGTTCTTC CASGEGGGEQFF
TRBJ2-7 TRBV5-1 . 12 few TGCGCCAGCAGTTACAATGACTACGAGCAGTACTTC CASSYNDYEQYF
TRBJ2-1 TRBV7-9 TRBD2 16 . TGTGCCAGCAGCTTACGGGGACTAGGGCAATACAATGAGCAGTTCTTC CASSLRGLGQYNEQFF
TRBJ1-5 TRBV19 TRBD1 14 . TGTGCCAGTAGTTACCCAGGGGGGCGTCAGCCCCAGCATTTT CASSYPGGRQPQHF
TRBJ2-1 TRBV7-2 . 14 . TGTGCCAGCAGCTTAGATCTGGGGGCCAGGGAGCAGTTCTTC CASSLDLGAREQFF
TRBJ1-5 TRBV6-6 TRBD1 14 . TGTGCCAGCAGTGATGGACAGGGGGGACAGCCCCAGCATTTT CASSDGQGGQPQHF